Listed below are T cell receptor beta chains from one sample, sequenced in a study of blood T cell repertoires in COVID-19. Some clones are missing from TCRdb's copy, which holds only in-frame ones; the method was immunoSEQ multiplex PCR. This sample has roughly 51,000 clones, with around 90% found just once. Sequenced sample: peripheral blood. These receptors originate from a woman aged 55-70 years with active or convalescent COVID-19. Both conserved end residues are part of each CDR3. D genes are given only for firm matches. Size is omitted from some rows. Given values are once, few, many or a class for expanded clones.

d_gene: TRBD1
j_gene: TRBJ2-1
abundance: -
v_gene: TRBV15
CDR3aa: CATNRPGQEINEQFF
CDR3nt: TGTGCCACCAACAGACCGGGACAGGAGATCAATGAGCAGTTCTTC

d_gene: -
j_gene: TRBJ1-5
abundance: -
v_gene: TRBV13
CDR3aa: CASSLGEGSNQPQHF
CDR3nt: TGTGCCAGCAGCTTGGGGGAGGGAAGCAATCAGCCCCAGCATTTT

d_gene: -
j_gene: TRBJ1-5
abundance: -
v_gene: TRBV5-5
CDR3aa: CASSLPGQLNNQPQHF
CDR3nt: TGTGCCAGCAGCTTGCCGGGTCAGCTCAACAATCAGCCCCAGCATTTT

d_gene: -
j_gene: TRBJ2-1
abundance: -
v_gene: TRBV9
CDR3aa: CASSRGQPNEQFF
CDR3nt: TGTGCCAGCAGCCGAGGACAGCCTAATGAGCAGTTCTTC

d_gene: TRBD1
j_gene: TRBJ1-2
abundance: -
v_gene: TRBV10-3
CDR3aa: CAISTGTGYYGYTF
CDR3nt: TGTGCCATAAGTACCGGGACAGGGTACTATGGCTACACCTTC

d_gene: -
j_gene: TRBJ1-4
abundance: -
v_gene: TRBV25-1
CDR3aa: CASSPLKGVDEKLFF
CDR3nt: TGTGCCAGCAGTCCCCTAAAAGGGGTAGATGAAAAACTGTTTTTT

d_gene: -
j_gene: TRBJ1-1
abundance: -
v_gene: TRBV29-1
CDR3aa: CSVIQGIRTEAFF
CDR3nt: TGCAGCGTGATCCAGGGTATTCGCACTGAAGCTTTCTTT

d_gene: -
j_gene: TRBJ1-5
abundance: -
v_gene: TRBV3-1/TRBV3-2
CDR3aa: CASSQDTQVGQPQHF
CDR3nt: TGTGCCAGCAGCCAAGATACGCAGGTTGGTCAGCCCCAGCATTTT

d_gene: TRBD1
j_gene: TRBJ2-3
abundance: -
v_gene: TRBV7-9
CDR3aa: CASSLGLDAQGYTDTQYF
CDR3nt: TGTGCCAGCAGCTTAGGTCTAGACGCACAGGGGTATACAGATACGCAGTATTTT

d_gene: TRBD2
j_gene: TRBJ2-1
abundance: -
v_gene: TRBV6-1
CDR3aa: CASSAGLADSNNEQFF
CDR3nt: TGTGCCAGCAGTGCGGGGCTAGCGGATAGCAACAATGAGCAGTTCTTC

d_gene: -
j_gene: TRBJ1-1
abundance: -
v_gene: TRBV28
CDR3aa: CASSLVQLEAFF
CDR3nt: TGTGCCAGCAGTTTAGTACAGCTTGAAGCTTTCTTT

d_gene: TRBD2
j_gene: TRBJ2-1
abundance: -
v_gene: TRBV6-5
CDR3aa: CASSYLAVDYNEQFF
CDR3nt: TGTGCCAGCAGTTATCTAGCGGTAGACTACAATGAGCAGTTCTTC

d_gene: TRBD2
j_gene: TRBJ2-5
abundance: -
v_gene: TRBV5-4
CDR3aa: CASSLTSGQETQYF
CDR3nt: TGTGCCAGCAGCTTGACTAGCGGCCAAGAGACCCAGTACTTC

d_gene: TRBD1
j_gene: TRBJ1-2
abundance: -
v_gene: TRBV25-1
CDR3aa: CASSLRGDGYGYTF
CDR3nt: TGTGCCAGCAGTCTCAGGGGGGATGGCTATGGCTACACCTTC

d_gene: -
j_gene: TRBJ2-7
abundance: once
v_gene: TRBV18
CDR3aa: CASSPRGQDYEQYF
CDR3nt: TGTGCCAGCTCACCAAGGGGACAAGACTACGAGCAGTACTTC

d_gene: -
j_gene: TRBJ2-7
abundance: -
v_gene: TRBV7-9
CDR3aa: CASSSPQAGPSYEQYF
CDR3nt: TGTGCCAGCAGTTCGCCCCAAGCGGGTCCCTCCTACGAGCAGTACTTC

d_gene: TRBD1
j_gene: TRBJ1-1
abundance: -
v_gene: TRBV7-9
CDR3aa: CASSQGTGRTEAFF
CDR3nt: TGTGCCAGCAGCCAAGGGACAGGGAGGACTGAAGCTTTCTTT

d_gene: -
j_gene: TRBJ1-4
abundance: -
v_gene: TRBV9
CDR3aa: CASSVNSFPATNEKLFF
CDR3nt: TGTGCCAGCAGCGTAAACAGTTTTCCTGCAACTAATGAAAAACTGTTTTTT

d_gene: -
j_gene: TRBJ1-5
abundance: -
v_gene: TRBV7-9
CDR3aa: CASSSTGYSNQPQHF
CDR3nt: TGTGCCAGCAGCTCTACCGGTTATAGCAATCAGCCCCAGCATTTT

d_gene: -
j_gene: TRBJ1-1
abundance: -
v_gene: TRBV11-2
CDR3aa: CASTPKANTEAFF
CDR3nt: TGTGCCAGCACCCCCAAAGCGAACACTGAAGCTTTCTTT

d_gene: TRBD2
j_gene: TRBJ2-1
abundance: -
v_gene: TRBV19
CDR3aa: CASSIRASGLYNEQFF
CDR3nt: TGTGCCAGTAGTATAAGGGCTAGCGGGTTATACAATGAGCAGTTCTTC

d_gene: TRBD1
j_gene: TRBJ1-1
abundance: -
v_gene: TRBV12-3/TRBV12-4
CDR3aa: CASSGGTGSEAFF
CDR3nt: TGTGCCAGCAGTGGGGGGACAGGGTCGGAAGCTTTCTTT

d_gene: -
j_gene: TRBJ1-1
abundance: -
v_gene: TRBV11-2
CDR3aa: CASSRDTLESFF
CDR3nt: TGTGCCAGCAGCCGAGACACCCTCGAGTCTTTCTTT

d_gene: -
j_gene: TRBJ2-1
abundance: -
v_gene: TRBV29-1
CDR3aa: CSVDSGNEQFF
CDR3nt: TGCAGCGTTGATTCGGGGAATGAGCAGTTCTTC

d_gene: TRBD1
j_gene: TRBJ2-3
abundance: -
v_gene: TRBV5-1
CDR3aa: CASSGQGGTDTQYF
CDR3nt: TGCGCCAGCAGCGGTCAGGGGGGCACAGATACGCAGTATTTT

d_gene: TRBD1
j_gene: TRBJ2-7
abundance: once
v_gene: TRBV28
CDR3aa: CASSFPGGAYEQYF
CDR3nt: TGTGCCAGCAGTTTTCCAGGGGGCGCCTACGAGCAGTACTTC

d_gene: TRBD1
j_gene: TRBJ2-3
abundance: -
v_gene: TRBV6-2/TRBV6-3
CDR3aa: CASSYGDRPTDTQYF
CDR3nt: TGTGCCAGCAGTTACGGGGACAGGCCCACAGATACGCAGTATTTT

d_gene: TRBD2
j_gene: TRBJ2-1
abundance: once
v_gene: TRBV9
CDR3aa: CASSPGAGKGNEQFF
CDR3nt: TGTGCCAGCAGCCCAGGAGCGGGAAAGGGCAATGAGCAGTTCTTC

d_gene: -
j_gene: TRBJ2-1
abundance: -
v_gene: TRBV5-1
CDR3aa: CASRVEGSSYNEQFF
CDR3nt: TGCGCCAGCAGGGTGGAGGGGAGCTCCTACAATGAGCAGTTCTTC

d_gene: TRBD1
j_gene: TRBJ1-1
abundance: few
v_gene: TRBV5-6
CDR3aa: CASSDAQGAFF
CDR3nt: TGTGCCAGCAGCGATGCACAGGGGGCTTTCTTT